The 3 T cell receptor beta chains below all came from one sample that was sequenced in a study of CD8+CD57+ T cells in acquired aplastic anemia. Previously, flow cytometry had revealed CD8+CD57+ cell expansion in the patients chosen for sequencing. The study profiled TCR beta VDJ and CDR3 using genomic DNA as template. TCRdb re-analysed the reads in MiXCR, keeping a single row per CDR3 protein. The sample holds a few hundred thousand distinct CDR3 sequences, about 50% seen once. Source material: sorted CD4+, CD8+, or CD8+CD57+ T cells (not recorded which) from PBMCs. The receptor set was obtained from a human donor with aplastic anemia.

About this clonotype itself: A read error may produce the germline difference seen at one junction end. The chain combines TRBV7-9 with TRBJ2-1; TRBD2 matches 8 bases. The CDR3 sequence is 15 residues long. The germline V gene has CDR1 SEHNR and CDR2 FQNEAQ (reference sequence). The CDR3 DNA reads TGTGCCAGCAGGTTAGCGGGGAGCTCCTACAATGAGCAGTTCTTC. It specifies CASRLAGSSYNEQFF.

This clonotype has a count of ten or more. The chain uses TRBV25-1 and TRBJ1-2; 7 bases fit TRBD1. This CDR3 is 13 amino acids long. CDR1 is MGHDK and CDR2 is SYGVNS in the germline V gene. The ends lost 6 bases at V and 4 bases at J; junction bases unmatched: 5. The CDR3 loop is CASRQGQSYGYTF. In DNA form, the CDR3 reads TGTGCCAGCAGACAGGGGCAGAGCTATGGCTACACCTTC.

Ten or more counts support this clonotype. The J gene is TRBJ2-1, the V gene TRBV12-3 or TRBV12-4, with unresolved D. V gave up 5 bases and J gave up 9 bases, with 11 bases separating them. The CDR3 spans 12 residues. The CDR3: CASSRIQVEQFF. Here the CDR3 DNA reads TGTGCCAGCAGTAGGATCCAGGTTGAGCAGTTCTTC.